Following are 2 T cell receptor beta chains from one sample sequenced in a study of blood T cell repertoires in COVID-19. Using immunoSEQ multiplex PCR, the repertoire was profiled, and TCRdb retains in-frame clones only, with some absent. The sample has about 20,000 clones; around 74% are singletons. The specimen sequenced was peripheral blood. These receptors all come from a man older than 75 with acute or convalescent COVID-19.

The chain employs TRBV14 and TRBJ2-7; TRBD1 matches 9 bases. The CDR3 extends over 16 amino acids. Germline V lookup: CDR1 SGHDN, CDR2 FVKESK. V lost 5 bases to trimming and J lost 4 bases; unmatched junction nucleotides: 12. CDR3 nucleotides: TGTGCCAGCAGCTATGATCCGGGACAGGGTTTTTACGAGCAGTACTTC. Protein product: CASSYDPGQGFYEQYF.

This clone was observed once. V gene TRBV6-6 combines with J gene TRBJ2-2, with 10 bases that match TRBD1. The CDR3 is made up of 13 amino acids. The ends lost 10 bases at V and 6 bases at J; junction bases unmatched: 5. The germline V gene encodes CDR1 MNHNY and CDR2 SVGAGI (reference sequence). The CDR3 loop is CATGDRGAGELFF. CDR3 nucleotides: TGTGCCACCGGGGACAGGGGAGCCGGGGAGCTGTTTTTT.